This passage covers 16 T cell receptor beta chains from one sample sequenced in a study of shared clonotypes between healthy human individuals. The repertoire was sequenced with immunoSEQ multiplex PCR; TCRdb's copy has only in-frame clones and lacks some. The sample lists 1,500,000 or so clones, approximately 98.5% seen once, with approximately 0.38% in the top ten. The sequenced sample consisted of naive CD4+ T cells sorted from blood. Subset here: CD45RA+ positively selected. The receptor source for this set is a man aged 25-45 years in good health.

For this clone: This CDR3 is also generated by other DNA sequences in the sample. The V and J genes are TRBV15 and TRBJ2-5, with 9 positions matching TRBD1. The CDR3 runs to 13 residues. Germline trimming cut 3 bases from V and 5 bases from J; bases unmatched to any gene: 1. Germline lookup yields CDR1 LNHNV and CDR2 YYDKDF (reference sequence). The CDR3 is CATSRDRGETQYF. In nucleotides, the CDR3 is TGTGCCACCAGCAGGGACAGGGGTGAGACCCAGTACTTC. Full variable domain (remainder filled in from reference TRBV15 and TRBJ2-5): DAMVIQNPRYQVTQFGKPVTLSCSQTLNHNVMYWYQQKSSQAPKLLFHYYDKDFNNEADTPDNFQSRRPNTSFCFLDIRSPGLGDTAMYLCATSRDRGETQYFGPGTRLLVL.

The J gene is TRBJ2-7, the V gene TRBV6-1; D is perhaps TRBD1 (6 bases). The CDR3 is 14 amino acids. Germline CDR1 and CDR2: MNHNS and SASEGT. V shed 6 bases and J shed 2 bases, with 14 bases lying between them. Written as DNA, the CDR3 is TGTGCCAGCAGACACCGAAGGGGGACCTACGAGCAGTACTTC. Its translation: CASRHRRGTYEQYF.

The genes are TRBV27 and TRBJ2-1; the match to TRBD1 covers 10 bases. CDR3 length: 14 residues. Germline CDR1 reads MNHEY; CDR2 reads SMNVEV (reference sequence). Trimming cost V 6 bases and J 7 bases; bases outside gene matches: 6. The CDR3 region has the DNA TGTGCCAGCAGACCCCGGGACAGGGGTAATGAGCAGTTCTTC. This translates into CASRPRDRGNEQFF.

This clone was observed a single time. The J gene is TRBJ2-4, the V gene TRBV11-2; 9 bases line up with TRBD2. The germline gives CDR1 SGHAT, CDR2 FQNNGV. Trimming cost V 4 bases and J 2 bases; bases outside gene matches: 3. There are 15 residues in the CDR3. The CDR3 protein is CASSSLAGSKNIQYF. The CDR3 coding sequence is TGTGCCAGCAGCTCTCTAGCGGGATCCAAAAACATTCAGTACTTC.

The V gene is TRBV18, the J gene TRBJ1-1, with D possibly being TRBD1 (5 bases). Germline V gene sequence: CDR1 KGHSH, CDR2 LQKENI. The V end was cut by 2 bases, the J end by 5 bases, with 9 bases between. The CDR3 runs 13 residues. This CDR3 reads CASSPGAGTEAFF. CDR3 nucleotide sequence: TGTGCCAGCTCACCAGGGGCAGGGACTGAAGCTTTCTTT.

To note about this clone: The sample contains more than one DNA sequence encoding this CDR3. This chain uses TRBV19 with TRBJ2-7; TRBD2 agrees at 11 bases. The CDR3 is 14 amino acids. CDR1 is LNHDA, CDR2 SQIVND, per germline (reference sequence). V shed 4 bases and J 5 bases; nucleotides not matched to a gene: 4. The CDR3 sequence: CASSTGLAVDEQYF. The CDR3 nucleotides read TGTGCCAGTAGTACGGGACTAGCGGTCGACGAGCAGTACTTC.

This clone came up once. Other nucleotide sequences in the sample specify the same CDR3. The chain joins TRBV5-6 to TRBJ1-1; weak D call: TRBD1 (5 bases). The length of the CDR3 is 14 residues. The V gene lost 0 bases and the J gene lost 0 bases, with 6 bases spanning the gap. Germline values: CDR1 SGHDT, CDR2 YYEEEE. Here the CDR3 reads CASSLVGVNTEAFF. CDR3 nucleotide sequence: TGTGCCAGCAGCTTGGTAGGGGTGAACACTGAAGCTTTCTTT. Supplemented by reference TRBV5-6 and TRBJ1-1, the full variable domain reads DAGVTQSPTHLIKTRGQQVTLRCSPKSGHDTVSWYQQALGQGPQFIFQYYEEEERQRGNFPDRFSGHQFPNYSSELNVNALLLGDSALYLCASSLVGVNTEAFFGQGTRLTVV.

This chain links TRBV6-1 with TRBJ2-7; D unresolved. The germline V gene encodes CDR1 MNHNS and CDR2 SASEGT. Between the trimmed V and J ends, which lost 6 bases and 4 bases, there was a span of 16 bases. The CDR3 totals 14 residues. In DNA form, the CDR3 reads TGTGCCAGCAGGATATCCCAGATTGTGTACGAGCAGTACTTC. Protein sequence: CASRISQIVYEQYF.

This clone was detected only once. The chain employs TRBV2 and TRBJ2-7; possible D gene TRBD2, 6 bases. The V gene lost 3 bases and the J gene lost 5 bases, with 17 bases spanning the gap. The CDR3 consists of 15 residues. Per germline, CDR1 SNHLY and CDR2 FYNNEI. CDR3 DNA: TGTGCCAGCAGTGATGGCCGAGGAGGGTTTGACGAGCAGTACTTC. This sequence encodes CASSDGRGGFDEQYF. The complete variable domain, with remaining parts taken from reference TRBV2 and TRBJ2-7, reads EPEVTQTPSHQVTQMGQEVILRCVPISNHLYFYWYRQILGQKVEFLVSFYNNEISEKSEIFDDQFSVERPDGSNFTLKIRSTKLEDSAMYFCASSDGRGGFDEQYFGPGTRLTVT.

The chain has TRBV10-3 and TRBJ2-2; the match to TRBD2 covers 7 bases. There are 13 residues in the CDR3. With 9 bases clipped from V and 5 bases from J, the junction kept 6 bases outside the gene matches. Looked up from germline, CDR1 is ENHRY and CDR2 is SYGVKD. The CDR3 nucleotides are TGTGCCATTGGGACTATCGGTACCGGGGAGCTGTTTTTT. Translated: CAIGTIGTGELFF.

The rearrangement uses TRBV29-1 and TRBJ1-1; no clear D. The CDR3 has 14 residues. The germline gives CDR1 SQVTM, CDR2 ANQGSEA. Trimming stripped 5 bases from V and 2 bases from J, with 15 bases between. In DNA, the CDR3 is TGCAGCGTTTTAGAACATCCCAGTAACACTGAAGCTTTCTTT. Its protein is CSVLEHPSNTEAFF.

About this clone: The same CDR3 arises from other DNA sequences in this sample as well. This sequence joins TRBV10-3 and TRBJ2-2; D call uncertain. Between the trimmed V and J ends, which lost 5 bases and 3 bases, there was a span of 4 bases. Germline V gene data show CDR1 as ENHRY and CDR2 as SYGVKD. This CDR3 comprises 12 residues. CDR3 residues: CAISRDTGELFF. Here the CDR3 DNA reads TGTGCCATCAGTAGAGACACCGGGGAGCTGTTTTTT.

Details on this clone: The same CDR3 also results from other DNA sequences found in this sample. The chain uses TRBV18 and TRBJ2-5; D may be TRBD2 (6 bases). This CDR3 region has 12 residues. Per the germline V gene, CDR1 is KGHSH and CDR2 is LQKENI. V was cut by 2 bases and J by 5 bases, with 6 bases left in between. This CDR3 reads CASSPGGETQYF. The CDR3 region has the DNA TGTGCCAGCTCACCAGGAGGGGAGACCCAGTACTTC.

The CDR3 nucleotides read TGTGCCAGCAGCTTACTTCGCGGGACAGGGGGGTCCGGGGAGCTGTTTTTT. It specifies CASSLLRGTGGSGELFF. This chain joins TRBV7-8 and TRBJ2-2, with 11 bases aligning to TRBD1. Per the germline V gene, CDR1 is SGHVS and CDR2 is FQNEAQ. Unmatched junction bases numbered 8, after V lost 2 bases and J lost 6 bases. The CDR3 extends over 17 amino acids.

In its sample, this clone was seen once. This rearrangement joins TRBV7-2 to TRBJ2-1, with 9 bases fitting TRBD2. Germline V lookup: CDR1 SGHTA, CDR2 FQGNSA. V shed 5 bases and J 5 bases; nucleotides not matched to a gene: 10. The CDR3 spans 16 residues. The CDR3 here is CASSPPGLAQNNEQFF. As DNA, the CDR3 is TGTGCCAGCAGCCCCCCCGGACTAGCGCAAAACAATGAGCAGTTCTTC.

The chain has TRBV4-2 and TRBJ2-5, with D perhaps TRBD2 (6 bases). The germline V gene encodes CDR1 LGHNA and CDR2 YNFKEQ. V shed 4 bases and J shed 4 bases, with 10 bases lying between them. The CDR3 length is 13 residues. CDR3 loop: CASSLTGRETQYF. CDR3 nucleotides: TGTGCCAGCAGCCTGACCGGGAGAGAGACCCAGTACTTC.